The 28 T cell receptor beta chains listed next were all sequenced from one sample in a study of cytomegalovirus exposure and HLA in healthy donors. The PCR made use of 60 Vbeta and 13 Jbeta primers. Clones were read by immunoSEQ multiplex PCR, and TCRdb kept only the in-frame ones, dropping some. The data hold roughly 93,000 clones, with around 75% observed a single time. The sequenced sample was PBMCs. All receptors derive from a man between 40 and 49 years old in good health and CMV-seronegative.

This chain uses TRBV27 with TRBJ2-2, with 16 nucleotides matching TRBD2. CDR3 length: 20 residues. V dropped 3 bases and J dropped 2; count of bases not matched to a gene: 9. Germline V gives CDR1 MNHEY, CDR2 SMNVEV (reference sequence). CDR3 sequence (DNA): TGTGCCAGCAGTTTCACCCTGGGACTAGCGGGGGGGTTTAACACCGGGGAGCTGTTTTTT. Its translation is CASSFTLGLAGGFNTGELFF.

The chain recombines TRBV9 with TRBJ2-1, with D possibly being TRBD1 (5 bases). CDR3 length: 16 residues. Germline lookup yields CDR1 SGDLS and CDR2 YYNGEE. V was shortened by 2 bases and J by 2 bases, with 14 bases between the two germline ends. The CDR3: CASSVSWGGAYNEQFF. The CDR3, as DNA: TGTGCCAGCAGCGTCTCCTGGGGCGGCGCCTACAATGAGCAGTTCTTC.

The chain carries TRBV7-2 and TRBJ2-7, with D perhaps matching TRBD2 (5 bases). The V and J ends lost 5 bases and 4 bases respectively, with 15 bases between them. CDR3 length: 14 residues. Germline assignment: CDR1 SGHTA and CDR2 FQGNSA. In DNA, the CDR3 is TGTGCCAGCAGCCCCCGGACGGACTCGTACGAGCAGTACTTC. Residues: CASSPRTDSYEQYF. Full variable domain (missing parts from reference TRBV7-2 and TRBJ2-7): GAGVSQSPSNKVTEKGKDVELRCDPISGHTALYWYRQSLGQGLEFLIYFQGNSAPDKSGLPSDRFSAERTGGSVSTLTIQRTQQEDSAVYLCASSPRTDSYEQYFGPGTRLTVT.

This clone has only a few counts. CDR3 sequence (DNA): TGTGCCAGCAACACAGGGAATTATAATTCACCCCTCCACTTT. It translates to CASNTGNYNSPLHF. The chain recombines TRBV5-4 with TRBJ1-6, with a possible D match to TRBD1 (6 bases). Deletions cut 6 bases from V and 4 bases from J, with 11 bases between. Germline V lookup: CDR1 SGHNT, CDR2 YYREEE (reference sequence). The CDR3 totals 14 residues.

V gene TRBV9 combines with J gene TRBJ2-7, with TRBD1 identical over 9 bases. The CDR3 runs to 15 residues. V was pared by 3 bases and J by 2 bases, with 6 bases of the junction left unmatched. Germline V gives CDR1 SGDLS, CDR2 YYNGEE. CDR3 nucleotides: TGTGCCAGCAGCGCGCACAGGGGGCGGACCTACGAGCAGTACTTC. This gives the protein CASSAHRGRTYEQYF.

V is TRBV7-2 and J is TRBJ1-6; D is possibly TRBD1 (6 bases). V lost 2 bases to trimming and J lost 5 bases, with 10 bases between them. Germline V gives CDR1 SGHTA, CDR2 FQGNSA. This CDR3 has 15 residues. CDR3 sequence: CASSLRRTDNSPLHF. The CDR3 region has the DNA TGTGCCAGCAGCTTAAGGAGGACAGATAATTCACCCCTCCACTTT.

This clone is a singleton in its sample. This chain uses TRBV7-2 with TRBJ1-4, with D hard to call. The CDR3 is 14 residues long. The V end was cut by 3 bases, the J end by 7 bases, with 12 bases between. The germline CDR1 and CDR2 sequences are SGHTA and FQGNSA. The CDR3 DNA reads TGTGCCAGCAGCTTGGGCAGGCGTAGTGAAAAACTGTTTTTT. Residues: CASSLGRRSEKLFF.

V and J are TRBV20-1 and TRBJ1-2; D uncertain. This CDR3 is 10 amino acids long. V shed 5 bases and J shed 7 bases, with 8 bases lying between them. In germline, CDR1 is DFQATT, CDR2 SNEGSKA (reference sequence). The CDR3 here is CSAYIVGYTF. As DNA, the CDR3 is TGCAGTGCTTACATTGTTGGCTACACCTTC.

The V call is TRBV9, the J call TRBJ1-2; 7 bases fit TRBD1. The CDR3 totals 12 residues. V gave up 4 bases and J gave up 5 bases; unmatched junction bases: 2. CDR1 and CDR2 (germline): SGDLS, YYNGEE. CDR3 sequence (DNA): TGTGCCAGCAGCACGACAGGGTATGGCTACACCTTC. The encoded protein is CASSTTGYGYTF.

The rearrangement links TRBV27 to TRBJ2-7; 8 bases are shared with TRBD1. The CDR3 covers 15 residues. The junction had 3 bases not matched to a gene; V was cut back by 0 bases and J by 2 bases. Germline V gene sequence: CDR1 MNHEY, CDR2 SMNVEV (reference sequence). CDR3 nucleotides: TGTGCCAGCAGTTTATCGCTCAGGGGGCCCTACGAGCAGTACTTC. Amino acid sequence: CASSLSLRGPYEQYF.

The V call is TRBV27, the J call TRBJ2-1; 7 positions agree with TRBD1. Germline V gene lookup returns CDR1 MNHEY and CDR2 SMNVEV (reference sequence). The CDR3 covers 15 residues. V was clipped by 5 bases and J by 7 bases; unmatched bases: 11. In DNA, the CDR3 is TGTGCCAGCAGTCCAGGGGACAGCTCGAGGAATGAGCAGTTCTTC. This codes for CASSPGDSSRNEQFF.

This chain joins TRBV28 and TRBJ1-2; 8 positions agree with TRBD1. The ends lost 8 bases at V and 9 bases at J; junction bases unmatched: 11. This CDR3 is 13 amino acids long. Germline V gene lookup returns CDR1 MDHEN and CDR2 SYDVKM. The CDR3 nucleotides are TGTGCCAGCGAGAAATCAGGGGGCAGACGCTACACCTTC. It translates to CASEKSGGRRYTF.

J is TRBJ1-6 and V is TRBV30, with 11 bases fitting TRBD1. The germline CDR1 and CDR2 sequences are GTSNPN and SVGIG (reference sequence). After removal of 5 bases from V and 10 bases from J, the junction contained 7 bases not matched to a gene. The CDR3 covers 14 residues. CDR3 in DNA: TGTGCCTGGGATCCGGGACAGGGGGACTCACCCCTCCACTTT. This codes for CAWDPGQGDSPLHF.

The chain couples TRBV4-3 to TRBJ1-1; no clear D gene. Germline V CDR1 and CDR2: LGHNA, YSLEER. CDR3 length: 16 residues. V was cut by 3 bases and J by 0 bases, with 14 bases left in between. CDR3 in amino acids: CASSQDAGRMNTEAFF. The CDR3 DNA follows: TGCGCCAGCAGCCAGGACGCCGGGAGGATGAACACTGAAGCTTTCTTT.

The chain has TRBV11-3 and TRBJ2-7; D not certain. CDR3 length: 13 residues. Between the trimmed V and J ends, which lost 4 bases and 1 base, there was a span of 8 bases. Germline loops: CDR1 SGHNT, CDR2 YENEEA. As DNA, the CDR3 is TGTGCCAGCAGCTCCGACACTTCCTACGAGCAGTACTTC. Its protein is CASSSDTSYEQYF. The full variable domain, its missing parts supplied by reference TRBV11-3 and TRBJ2-7, is EAGVVQSPRYKIIEKKQPVAFWCNPISGHNTLYWYLQNLGQGPELLIRYENEEAVDDSQLPKDRFSAERLKGVDSTLKIQPAELGDSAVYLCASSSDTSYEQYFGPGTRLTVT.

The CDR3 reads CASSPGTDAYF. The DNA for the CDR3 is TGTGCCAGCAGCCCCGGGACAGATGCGTACTTC. The chain combines TRBV7-9 with TRBJ2-7; 7 bases agree with TRBD1. The CDR3 length is 11 residues. V lost 5 bases and J lost 12; bases outside the gene matches: 7. CDR1 SEHNR and CDR2 FQNEAQ come from the germline V gene (reference sequence). Variable domain in full (rest from reference TRBV7-9 and TRBJ2-7): DTGVSQNPRHKITKRGQNVTFRCDPISEHNRLYWYRQTLGQGPEFLTYFQNEAQLEKSRLLSDRFSAERPKGSFSTLEIQRTEQGDSAMYLCASSPGTDAYFGPGTRLTVT.

The chain couples TRBV7-9 to TRBJ1-2; the match to TRBD1 covers 7 bases. From germline, CDR1 is SEHNR and CDR2 FQNEAQ (reference sequence). CDR3 length equals 14 residues. V shed 5 bases and J 3 bases; nucleotides not matched to a gene: 6. The chain's CDR3 is CASSLRTGDYGYTF. CDR3 nucleotides: TGTGCCAGCAGCCTCCGGACAGGTGACTATGGCTACACCTTC.

Only a few counts were recorded for this clone. The rearrangement links TRBV14 to TRBJ2-7; TRBD2 agrees at 11 bases. The V gene end was trimmed by 0 bases and the J gene end by 2 bases; junction bases not matched to a gene: 9. Germline-derived CDR1 and CDR2 are SGHDN and FVKESK. The CDR3 sequence is 18 residues long. CDR3: CASSQDLRTSGYTYEQYF. Here the CDR3 DNA reads TGTGCCAGCAGCCAAGATCTGAGGACTAGCGGGTACACCTACGAGCAGTACTTC.

The rearrangement joins TRBV9 to TRBJ1-4; TRBD1 aligns across 7 bases. The CDR3 runs 16 residues. The junction had 13 bases not matched to a gene; V was cut back by 4 bases and J by 7 bases. The germline V gene encodes CDR1 SGDLS and CDR2 YYNGEE. CDR3 region: CASSPYGTALTEKLFF. Here the CDR3 DNA reads TGTGCCAGCAGCCCTTACGGGACAGCCTTAACTGAAAAACTGTTTTTT.

The chain combines TRBV7-9 with TRBJ2-7; TRBD1 is a possible D gene (6 bases). CDR3 length equals 12 residues. V dropped 1 base and J dropped 5 bases, with 6 bases sitting between them. Germline CDR1 is SEHNR and CDR2 is FQNEAQ (reference sequence). CDR3 amino acids: CASSLGGHEQYF. CDR3 coding DNA: TGTGCCAGCAGCTTAGGGGGGCACGAGCAGTACTTC.

The chain employs TRBV30 and TRBJ1-1; D call uncertain. Trimming took off 0 bases at V and 1 base at J, with 6 bases between the two ends. Looked up from germline, CDR1 is GTSNPN and CDR2 is SVGIG (reference sequence). The CDR3 loop spans 13 amino acids. The CDR3 protein is CAWSVRGNTEAFF. CDR3 DNA sequence: TGTGCCTGGAGTGTGCGGGGGAACACTGAAGCTTTCTTT.

This clone was found a few times. V gene TRBV25-1 combines with J gene TRBJ1-4; TRBD1 is a possible D gene (6 bases). The CDR3 covers 16 residues. Per germline, CDR1 MGHDK and CDR2 SYGVNS. With 1 base removed from V and 4 bases from J, the gap between germline ends came to 13 bases. CDR3 bases: TGTGCCAGCAGTGAATCTCGGACAGCGATTAATGAAAAACTGTTTTTT. It translates to CASSESRTAINEKLFF.

The V call is TRBV6-1, the J call TRBJ2-5; 10 positions agree with TRBD2. The CDR3 covers 14 residues. Trimming took 8 bases from V and 2 from J; bases not matched to a gene: 5. Germline V CDR1 and CDR2: MNHNS, SASEGT. CDR3 in amino acids: CASDSGGTQETQYF. The CDR3, as DNA: TGTGCCAGCGATAGCGGGGGGACTCAAGAGACCCAGTACTTC.

This chain connects TRBV9 to TRBJ2-3; D remains unclear. Trimming removed 4 bases at V and 0 bases at J, with 9 bases between. This CDR3 comprises 14 residues. Germline lookup yields CDR1 SGDLS and CDR2 YYNGEE. CDR3 residues: CASSHRFSTDTQYF. DNA for the CDR3: TGTGCCAGCAGCCACCGGTTTAGCACAGATACGCAGTATTTT.

V usage is TRBV7-6 and J usage is TRBJ2-3; 9 nucleotides agree with TRBD2. Germline V gene sequence: CDR1 SGHVS, CDR2 FNYEAQ. V gave up 2 bases and J gave up 1 base; unmatched junction bases: 4. The length of the CDR3 is 16 residues. The CDR3 nucleotides are TGTGCCAGCAGCTTATCAGCGGGGGGACGCACAGATACGCAGTATTTT. Amino acid sequence: CASSLSAGGRTDTQYF.

In its sample, this clone was seen a few times. The chain is built from TRBV19 and TRBJ1-1, with D unresolved. The CDR3 extends over 12 amino acids. Germline CDR1 is LNHDA and CDR2 is SQIVND (reference sequence). Trimming stripped 9 bases from V and 4 bases from J, with 12 bases between. The CDR3 protein is CASREGSTEAFF. The CDR3 DNA is TGTGCCAGCCGAGAGGGTTCCACTGAAGCTTTCTTT.

The gene calls are TRBV29-1 and TRBJ1-2; 7 bases agree with TRBD1. The CDR3 is made up of 13 amino acids. J lost 7 bases, V lost 4 bases, and 9 bases had no gene match. Germline-derived CDR1 and CDR2 are SQVTM and ANQGSEA. CDR3: CSVVDREVGGYTF. CDR3 DNA sequence: TGCAGCGTTGTAGACAGGGAGGTGGGTGGCTACACCTTC.

V and J are TRBV11-3 and TRBJ2-3; TRBD1 matches at 7 bases. CDR3 size: 15 residues. The V gene's germline CDR1 is SGHNT and CDR2 YENEEA. Trimming removed 1 base from V and 4 bases from J; junction bases left unmatched: 5. Here the CDR3 reads CASSLGGTVADTQYF. The CDR3 DNA reads as TGTGCCAGCAGCTTAGGGGGGACAGTAGCAGATACGCAGTATTTT.